The 8 T cell receptor beta chains given below trace back to one sample, sequenced in a study of cytomegalovirus exposure and HLA in healthy donors (dated by TCRdb to 2017 to 2019). The library was prepared using the immunoSEQ multiplex PCR assay. For the multiplex PCR, a mixture combining 60 forward primers for TCR Vbeta segments and 13 reverse primers for TCR Jbeta segments was used. This is the immuneACCESS table as TCRdb keeps it, with only in-frame sequences that have V and J called. A part of the clones is gone; compared with another copy, unresolved V genes explain less than half, and the rest is unexplained. Within this sample are approximately 110,000 clones, with 81% of them counted one time only. The top ten constitute 2.2% of the sample. The sample was PBMCs. Receptors originate from a woman under 40 in good health and CMV-seronegative.

The rearrangement uses TRBV4-2 and TRBJ1-5; a possible D gene is TRBD1 (5 bases). Deletions cut 2 bases from V and 5 bases from J, with 22 bases between. CDR1 is LGHNA, CDR2 YNFKEQ, per germline. The CDR3 runs to 18 residues. CDR3 residues: CASSQPHQGTIVDQPQHF. The CDR3, as DNA: TGTGCCAGCAGCCAACCCCACCAGGGCACGATCGTTGATCAGCCCCAGCATTTT.

CDR3 nucleotide sequence: TGTGCCAGCAGCTTGATCGGCGGAAACAATGAGCAGTTCTTC. The encoded protein is CASSLIGGNNEQFF. The chain recombines TRBV5-4 with TRBJ2-1; D not certain. V lost 1 base to trimming and J lost 5 bases, with 10 bases between them. Germline CDR1 reads SGHNT; CDR2 reads YYREEE (reference sequence). The CDR3 sequence is 14 residues long.

As regards this clone: The sample has other DNA sequences that encode this CDR3 too. J is TRBJ2-2 and V is TRBV9; weak D call: TRBD2 (6 bases). The V and J ends lost 0 bases and 5 bases respectively, with 8 bases between them. The germline gives CDR1 SGDLS, CDR2 YYNGEE. This CDR3 comprises 14 residues. CDR3 nucleotide sequence: TGTGCCAGCAGCGTAGGGCGGGATACCGGGGAGCTGTTTTTT. Encoded protein: CASSVGRDTGELFF.

The V call is TRBV5-1, the J call TRBJ2-5; D is unresolved. Germline loops: CDR1 SGHRS, CDR2 YFSETQ. V lost 1 base, J lost 1 base, and 8 bases lay in between. This CDR3 has 14 amino acids. CDR3 bases: TGCGCCAGCAGCTTGCTTCCGGGCCAAGAGACCCAGTACTTC. Translation gives CASSLLPGQETQYF.

The CDR3 region is CASSLGTSYGYTF. As DNA, the CDR3 is TGTGCCAGCAGCTTGGGGACAAGTTATGGCTACACCTTC. J is TRBJ1-2 and V is TRBV5-5; D is perhaps TRBD1 (5 bases). This CDR3 is 13 amino acids long. Trimming took 0 bases from V and 5 from J, leaving 8 bases between them. Per the germline V gene, CDR1 is SGHKS and CDR2 is YYEKEE (reference sequence).

This clone was picked up one time. The V call is TRBV23-1, the J call TRBJ2-6; TRBD1 agrees at 9 bases. TRBV23-1 is classed as an ORF, of uncertain function. V shed 8 bases and J 0 bases; nucleotides not matched to a gene: 17. The CDR3 contains 20 residues. CDR3 protein: CASPSGTGYCGFSGANVLTF. The CDR3 nucleotides are TGCGCCAGCCCCTCCGGGACAGGGTATTGTGGGTTCTCTGGGGCCAACGTCCTGACTTTC.

The rearrangement uses TRBV5-1 and TRBJ2-2; possible D gene TRBD1, 5 bases. Between the trimmed V and J ends, which lost 2 bases and 5 bases, there was a span of 13 bases. The germline V gene has CDR1 SGHRS and CDR2 YFSETQ. This CDR3 has 15 residues. The CDR3 sequence: CASSLTTPGTGELFF. The CDR3 bases are TGCGCCAGCAGCTTAACCACCCCAGGGACCGGGGAGCTGTTTTTT.

This chain uses TRBV7-2 with TRBJ2-5; D perhaps matches TRBD1 (5 bases). V lost 1 base and J lost 4, with 16 bases in between. This CDR3 spans 16 amino acids. Germline V lookup: CDR1 SGHTA, CDR2 FQGNSA. For the CDR3, the DNA is TGTGCCAGCAGCTTAGTGGGGCAGGGTGTTGGAGAGACCCAGTACTTC. It yields the protein CASSLVGQGVGETQYF.